This is a list of T cell receptor beta chains from one sample in a study of T cell changes during pregnancy in multiple sclerosis. Sequencing used immunoSEQ multiplex PCR; TCRdb keeps in-frame clones, though not all of them. The sample shows 90,000 to 100,000 clones, roughly 94% of them seen only once. The specimen was peripheral blood, collected after pregnancy. Receptors originate from a female donor in good health, enrolled as a control in a pregnancy study. The CDR3 runs from the conserved cysteine through the conserved F or W. The D gene is left open where the match is weak. Clone size is not always given. Where it is, it says once, few, many or a class for expanded clones.

abundance: NA; len: 15; v_gene: TRBV10-1; j_gene: TRBJ1-1; d_gene: NA; CDR3nt: TGCGCCAGCAGTGAAAAACCGGGAGAGAACACTGAAGCTTTCTTT; CDR3aa: CASSEKPGENTEAFF
abundance: NA; len: 14; v_gene: TRBV18; j_gene: TRBJ2-3; d_gene: NA; CDR3nt: TGTGCCAGCTCACATACTAGGAACACAGATACGCAGTATTTT; CDR3aa: CASSHTRNTDTQYF
abundance: NA; len: 17; v_gene: TRBV5-1; j_gene: TRBJ2-1; d_gene: TRBD2; CDR3nt: TGCGCCAGCAGCTTGGCGGCTAGCGGGGGGGCTTGGGATGAGCAGTTCTTC; CDR3aa: CASSLAASGGAWDEQFF
abundance: NA; len: 12; v_gene: TRBV28; j_gene: TRBJ2-2; d_gene: NA; CDR3nt: TGTGCCAGTGAGCCGAACACCGGGGAGCTGTTTTTT; CDR3aa: CASEPNTGELFF
abundance: NA; len: 13; v_gene: TRBV19; j_gene: TRBJ2-7; d_gene: NA; CDR3nt: TGTGCCAGTAGTGGAGAAAATTCCTACGAGCAGTACTTC; CDR3aa: CASSGENSYEQYF
abundance: NA; len: 15; v_gene: TRBV7-9; j_gene: TRBJ2-3; d_gene: TRBD2; CDR3nt: TGTGCCAGCAGCTTATCCGGGGGGGCGGGAGATACGCAGTATTTT; CDR3aa: CASSLSGGAGDTQYF
abundance: NA; len: 15; v_gene: TRBV10-3; j_gene: TRBJ1-1; d_gene: TRBD1; CDR3nt: TGTGCCATCAGTGAGCAGGGACAGGGGAACACTGAAGCTTTCTTT; CDR3aa: CAISEQGQGNTEAFF
abundance: NA; len: 14; v_gene: TRBV5-6; j_gene: TRBJ2-1; d_gene: NA; CDR3nt: TGTGCCAGCAGCGGGGGGTGGTCCTACAATGAGCAGTTCTTC; CDR3aa: CASSGGWSYNEQFF
abundance: NA; len: 13; v_gene: TRBV7-2; j_gene: TRBJ1-1; d_gene: NA; CDR3nt: TGTGCCAGCAGCTTAGACCAGGGTAGGAGAGCTTTCTTT; CDR3aa: CASSLDQGRRAFF
abundance: NA; len: 15; v_gene: TRBV14; j_gene: TRBJ2-1; d_gene: TRBD2; CDR3nt: TGTGCCAGCAGCCTTAGCGGGAGTATCTACAATGAGCAGTTCTTC; CDR3aa: CASSLSGSIYNEQFF
abundance: once; len: 14; v_gene: TRBV5-4; j_gene: TRBJ1-2; d_gene: TRBD1; CDR3nt: TGTGCCAGCAGCTTGGAGGGGGCCACCTATGGCTACACCTTC; CDR3aa: CASSLEGATYGYTF
abundance: NA; len: 14; v_gene: TRBV19; j_gene: TRBJ2-2; d_gene: TRBD1; CDR3nt: TGTGCCAGTAGTTGGGGACAGGCCGGCGTTCCGCTGTTTTTT; CDR3aa: CASSWGQAGVPLFF
abundance: NA; len: 14; v_gene: TRBV4-1; j_gene: TRBJ2-7; d_gene: NA; CDR3nt: TGCGCCAGCAGCCCCAGTGGCCAAGACTACGAGCAGTACTTC; CDR3aa: CASSPSGQDYEQYF
abundance: few; len: 14; v_gene: TRBV6-6; j_gene: TRBJ1-1; d_gene: TRBD1; CDR3nt: TGTGCCAGCAGTTACGCGGGACAGTCGGGTGAAGCTTTCTTT; CDR3aa: CASSYAGQSGEAFF
abundance: NA; len: 17; v_gene: TRBV6-1; j_gene: TRBJ2-2; d_gene: TRBD2; CDR3nt: TGTGCCAGCAGCGAACCCGGACTAGCGGTCAACACCGGGGAGCTGTTTTTT; CDR3aa: CASSEPGLAVNTGELFF
abundance: NA; len: 15; v_gene: TRBV5-1; j_gene: TRBJ2-5; d_gene: NA; CDR3nt: TGCGCCAGCAGCTTGGCCTTACAGGGGGAGGGGACCCAGTACTTC; CDR3aa: CASSLALQGEGTQYF
abundance: NA; len: 15; v_gene: TRBV7-8; j_gene: TRBJ1-5; d_gene: NA; CDR3nt: TGTGCCAGCAGCTTAGGGAGGGGAAGCAATCAGCCCCAGCATTTT; CDR3aa: CASSLGRGSNQPQHF
abundance: NA; len: 12; v_gene: TRBV5-1; j_gene: TRBJ1-1; d_gene: NA; CDR3nt: TGCGCCAGCAGCTCTATGAACACTGAAGCTTTCTTT; CDR3aa: CASSSMNTEAFF
abundance: NA; len: 15; v_gene: TRBV7-8; j_gene: TRBJ2-1; d_gene: TRBD2; CDR3nt: TGTGCCAGCAGAACCGGGACTAGCGGATACAATGAGCAGTTCTTC; CDR3aa: CASRTGTSGYNEQFF
abundance: NA; len: 12; v_gene: TRBV6-1; j_gene: TRBJ1-5; d_gene: NA; CDR3nt: TGTGCCAGCACTCGAGGGAATCAGCCCCAGCATTTT; CDR3aa: CASTRGNQPQHF
abundance: few; len: 13; v_gene: TRBV10-3; j_gene: TRBJ2-1; d_gene: NA; CDR3nt: TGTGCCATCACCGACGGACTTAACAATGAGCAGTTCTTC; CDR3aa: CAITDGLNNEQFF
abundance: NA; len: 16; v_gene: TRBV7-9; j_gene: TRBJ2-7; d_gene: TRBD2; CDR3nt: TGTGCCAGCAGCCCGAATAGCGGGAGGTCCACCTACGAGCAGTACTTC; CDR3aa: CASSPNSGRSTYEQYF
abundance: NA; len: 13; v_gene: TRBV18; j_gene: TRBJ2-1; d_gene: NA; CDR3nt: TGTGCCAGCTCAACCGGGAGCATTAATGAGCAGTTCTTC; CDR3aa: CASSTGSINEQFF
abundance: NA; len: 13; v_gene: TRBV10-1; j_gene: TRBJ2-1; d_gene: NA; CDR3nt: TGCGCCAGCAGTTCCGGCGGGGACAATGAGCAGTTCTTC; CDR3aa: CASSSGGDNEQFF
abundance: NA; len: 16; v_gene: TRBV2; j_gene: TRBJ2-3; d_gene: TRBD2; CDR3nt: TGTGCCAGCAGTCTTCGGACTAGCGGGGGGACAGATACGCAGTATTTT; CDR3aa: CASSLRTSGGTDTQYF
abundance: NA; len: 17; v_gene: TRBV15; j_gene: TRBJ2-5; d_gene: TRBD2; CDR3nt: TGTGCCACCAGCAGAGAACCACTAGCGGGGGGCCCGTGGGCCCAGTACTTC; CDR3aa: CATSREPLAGGPWAQYF
abundance: NA; len: 16; v_gene: TRBV5-5; j_gene: TRBJ2-2; d_gene: NA; CDR3nt: TGTGCCAGCAGCTTGGCCCTTCTATCTATGGCCGGGGAGCTGTTTTTT; CDR3aa: CASSLALLSMAGELFF
abundance: NA; len: 11; v_gene: TRBV7-2; j_gene: TRBJ2-7; d_gene: NA; CDR3nt: TGTGCCAGCAGCACATACTACGAGCAGTACTTC; CDR3aa: CASSTYYEQYF
abundance: NA; len: 14; v_gene: TRBV13; j_gene: TRBJ2-1; d_gene: TRBD1; CDR3nt: TGTGCCAGCAGCGATGGACAGGGGTTTTATGAGCAGTTCTTC; CDR3aa: CASSDGQGFYEQFF
abundance: NA; len: 15; v_gene: TRBV19; j_gene: TRBJ1-1; d_gene: TRBD1; CDR3nt: TGTGCCAGTAGTCCGGCGGGACAGGGGGCTTCTGAAGCTTTCTTT; CDR3aa: CASSPAGQGASEAFF
abundance: NA; len: 13; v_gene: TRBV12-5; j_gene: TRBJ1-1; d_gene: NA; CDR3nt: TGTGCTAGTGGGGACAGATTGAACACTGAAGCTTTCTTT; CDR3aa: CASGDRLNTEAFF
abundance: NA; len: 18; v_gene: TRBV9; j_gene: TRBJ1-3; d_gene: TRBD1; CDR3nt: TGTGCCAGCAGCGCCTTCGAGACAGGGATGAGCTCTGGAAACACCATATATTTT; CDR3aa: CASSAFETGMSSGNTIYF
abundance: NA; len: 14; v_gene: TRBV28; j_gene: TRBJ1-4; d_gene: NA; CDR3nt: TGTGCCAGCAGTTTAGACAGGCGGCGTGAAAAACTGTTTTTT; CDR3aa: CASSLDRRREKLFF
abundance: NA; len: 13; v_gene: TRBV30; j_gene: TRBJ1-5; d_gene: NA; CDR3nt: TGTGCCTGGCAACAGGGCCCAAATCAGCCCCAGCATTTT; CDR3aa: CAWQQGPNQPQHF
abundance: NA; len: 15; v_gene: TRBV19; j_gene: TRBJ1-5; d_gene: TRBD1; CDR3nt: TGTGCCAGTAGTATACCCACAGGGGGCCATCAGCCCCAGCATTTT; CDR3aa: CASSIPTGGHQPQHF
abundance: once; len: 13; v_gene: TRBV18; j_gene: TRBJ2-3; d_gene: TRBD2; CDR3nt: TGTGCCAGCTCACAGGAGACTAGCAATACGCAGTATTTT; CDR3aa: CASSQETSNTQYF
abundance: NA; len: 14; v_gene: TRBV2; j_gene: TRBJ2-1; d_gene: TRBD2; CDR3nt: TGTGCCAGCAGTGAACTAGCGGGGTACAATGAGCAGTTCTTC; CDR3aa: CASSELAGYNEQFF
abundance: NA; len: 15; v_gene: TRBV4-1; j_gene: TRBJ2-1; d_gene: NA; CDR3nt: TGCGCCAGCAGCCAAGATCGACTAGATCACAATGAGCAGTTCTTC; CDR3aa: CASSQDRLDHNEQFF
abundance: NA; len: 12; v_gene: TRBV2; j_gene: TRBJ2-1; d_gene: NA; CDR3nt: TGTGCCAGCAGAGAGCGAAGGACAGAGCAGTTCTTC; CDR3aa: CASRERRTEQFF
abundance: NA; len: 13; v_gene: TRBV11-3; j_gene: TRBJ2-7; d_gene: TRBD2; CDR3nt: TGTGCCAGCAGCTTGGGACTAGCGAGCGAGCAGTACTTC; CDR3aa: CASSLGLASEQYF
abundance: NA; len: 14; v_gene: TRBV5-1; j_gene: TRBJ2-5; d_gene: TRBD1; CDR3nt: TGCGCCAGCAGCTGGGGACAGGACAAAGAGACCCAGTACTTC; CDR3aa: CASSWGQDKETQYF
abundance: NA; len: 12; v_gene: TRBV7-9; j_gene: TRBJ1-4; d_gene: NA; CDR3nt: TGTGCCAGCAGCCCAGATAATGAAAAACTGTTTTTT; CDR3aa: CASSPDNEKLFF
abundance: NA; len: 15; v_gene: TRBV18; j_gene: TRBJ2-3; d_gene: NA; CDR3nt: TGTGCCAGCTCACCTATGACTCTGTCCACAGATACGCAGTATTTT; CDR3aa: CASSPMTLSTDTQYF
abundance: NA; len: 14; v_gene: TRBV2; j_gene: TRBJ2-1; d_gene: TRBD1; CDR3nt: TGTGCCAGCAGTCTGACAGGGGGGTTGAAGGAGCAGTTCTTC; CDR3aa: CASSLTGGLKEQFF
abundance: NA; len: 12; v_gene: TRBV2; j_gene: TRBJ2-2; d_gene: NA; CDR3nt: TGTGCCAGCAGTGATCCTTTTCGGGAGCTGTTTTTT; CDR3aa: CASSDPFRELFF
abundance: NA; len: 16; v_gene: TRBV21-1; j_gene: TRBJ1-5; d_gene: NA; CDR3nt: NA; CDR3aa: CASSIWGQGARQPQHF
abundance: NA; len: 13; v_gene: TRBV5-1; j_gene: TRBJ1-1; d_gene: NA; CDR3nt: TGTGCCAGCAGCTTCGGCGGCGCGGGTGAAGCTTTCTTT; CDR3aa: CASSFGGAGEAFF
abundance: NA; len: 11; v_gene: TRBV28; j_gene: TRBJ1-5; d_gene: NA; CDR3nt: TGTGCCAGCAGTTTCGAGGCGCCCCAGCATTTT; CDR3aa: CASSFEAPQHF
abundance: once; len: 12; v_gene: TRBV6-1; j_gene: TRBJ1-6; d_gene: NA; CDR3nt: TGTGCCAGCGATGAGAATAATTCACCCCTCCACTTT; CDR3aa: CASDENNSPLHF
abundance: NA; len: 14; v_gene: TRBV6-5; j_gene: TRBJ2-6; d_gene: NA; CDR3nt: TGTGCCAGCAGTAAATACGGTGGGGCCAACGTCCTGACTTTC; CDR3aa: CASSKYGGANVLTF
abundance: NA; len: 13; v_gene: TRBV2; j_gene: TRBJ1-1; d_gene: NA; CDR3nt: TGTGCCAGCATAGGGGCGATGAACACTGAAGCTTTCTTT; CDR3aa: CASIGAMNTEAFF
abundance: NA; len: 15; v_gene: TRBV7-6; j_gene: TRBJ2-7; d_gene: TRBD1; CDR3nt: TGTGCCAGCAGCTTACCTACAGGGGGCAAGAACGAGCAGTACTTC; CDR3aa: CASSLPTGGKNEQYF
abundance: NA; len: 13; v_gene: TRBV19; j_gene: TRBJ1-1; d_gene: TRBD1; CDR3nt: TGTGCCAGTAGGGTCGACAGGGGACAGGAAGCTTTCTTT; CDR3aa: CASRVDRGQEAFF
abundance: NA; len: 14; v_gene: TRBV9; j_gene: TRBJ2-5; d_gene: NA; CDR3nt: TGTGCCAGCAGCGTAGACCCATCTCGGGAGACCCAGTACTTC; CDR3aa: CASSVDPSRETQYF